This TCR beta chain was captured by sequencing in a study of cytomegalovirus exposure and HLA in healthy donors. Study-wide background: Early released data had approximately 86 million unique TCRs, all coming from HLA-typed donors.

From germline, CDR1 is SGHTA and CDR2 FQGNSA. This CDR3 has 17 residues. Trimming stripped 4 bases from V and 1 base from J, with 17 bases between. Study findings and constraints: In a later analysis, at a false discovery rate of 0.05, 16,951 TCR beta sequences matched HLA alleles. One later analysis reportedly identified an Asian-associated ancestry cluster that showed fewer N-insertions than the roughly 670-donor mean.

This clone has a handful of counts. What it binds is not known. PCR was performed using 60 Vbeta and 13 Jbeta primers. Profiled with immunoSEQ multiplex PCR; TCRdb holds only in-frame clones, not every one. The sample contains roughly 180,000 clones, roughly 77% of which appear only once. The chain links TRBV7-2 to TRBJ1-5, with D perhaps TRBD1 (5 bases). This TCR was recovered from a woman aged 40 to 50 in good health and CMV-seropositive. The specimen sequenced was PBMCs. The chain's CDR3 is CASSSDTGFGSNQPQHF. CDR3 nucleotide sequence: TGTGCCAGCAGCTCCGACACAGGTTTCGGGAGCAATCAGCCCCAGCATTTT.